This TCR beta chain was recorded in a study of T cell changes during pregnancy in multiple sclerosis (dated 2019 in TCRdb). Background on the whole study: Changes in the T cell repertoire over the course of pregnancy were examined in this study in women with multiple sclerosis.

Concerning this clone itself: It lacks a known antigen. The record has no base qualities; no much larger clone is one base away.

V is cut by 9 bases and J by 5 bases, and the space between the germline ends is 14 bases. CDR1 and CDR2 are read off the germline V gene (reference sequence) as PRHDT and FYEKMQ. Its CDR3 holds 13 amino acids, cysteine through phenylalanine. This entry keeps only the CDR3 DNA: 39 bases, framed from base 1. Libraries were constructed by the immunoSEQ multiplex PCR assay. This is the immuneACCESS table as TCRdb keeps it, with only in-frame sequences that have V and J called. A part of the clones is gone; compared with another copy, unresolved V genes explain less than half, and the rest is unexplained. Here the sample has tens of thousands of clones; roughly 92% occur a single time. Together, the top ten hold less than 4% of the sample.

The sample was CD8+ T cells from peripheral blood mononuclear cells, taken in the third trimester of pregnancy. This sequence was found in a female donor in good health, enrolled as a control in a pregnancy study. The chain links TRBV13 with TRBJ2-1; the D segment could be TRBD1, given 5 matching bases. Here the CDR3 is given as CASALGQDNEQFF. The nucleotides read TGTGCCAGTGCCTTGGGGCAGGACAATGAGCAGTTCTTC.